The 9 T cell receptor beta chains in this list originate from one sample, sequenced in a study of beta chain features in type 1 diabetes. Expressed TCRB transcripts got sequenced, as all isolated RNA was reverse transcribed. Some clones are missing from TCRdb's copy, which holds only in-frame ones; the method was immunoSEQ multiplex PCR. Of 350,000 to 450,000 clones in the sample, over 13% were seen once. Sequenced sample: naive CD4+ T cells from blood. These receptors came from a woman aged 18-29 years in good health.

This clone has more than one count but fewer than ten. CDR3 bases: TGTGCCAGCAGTTTACCGGGACAGGGGGATTTGGATGGCTACACCTTC. Protein sequence: CASSLPGQGDLDGYTF. V usage is TRBV28 and J usage is TRBJ1-2, with 11 bases lining up with TRBD1. The ends lost 2 bases at V and 6 bases at J; junction bases unmatched: 8. The CDR3 covers 16 residues. Germline loops: CDR1 MDHEN, CDR2 SYDVKM.

The chain recombines TRBV18 with TRBJ1-2, with TRBD1 matching over 7 bases. The J segment lost 3 bases and the V segment lost 6 bases, leaving 4 bases of the junction unmatched. Germline V lookup: CDR1 KGHSH, CDR2 LQKENI. This CDR3 region has 13 residues. The CDR3 DNA sequence: TGTGCCAGCTCGGATGGGACAGACTATGGCTACACCTTC. This codes for CASSDGTDYGYTF.

The genes are TRBV12-1 and TRBJ2-7; the table's D call, TRBD1, was not checked against the DNA. TRBV12-1 is a listed pseudogene. This CDR3 has 13 residues. CDR3 nucleotide sequence: TGTGCCAGCAGCTTTGGGGCCGAATACGAGCAGTACTTC. Its translation is CASSFGAEYEQYF.

This chain links TRBV11-2 with TRBJ2-2, with D possibly being TRBD2 (6 bases). This CDR3 is built from 16 residues. Germline-derived CDR1 and CDR2 are SGHAT and FQNNGV. The V end lost 0 bases, the J end lost 0 bases, and 8 bases lay between the germline ends. CDR3 nucleotide sequence: TGTGCCAGCAGCTTAGAGACTAGTCCGAACACCGGGGAGCTGTTTTTT. It specifies CASSLETSPNTGELFF. Filled out from reference TRBV11-2 and TRBJ2-2, the complete variable domain reads EAGVAQSPRYKIIEKRQSVAFWCNPISGHATLYWYQQILGQGPKLLIQFQNNGVVDDSQLPKDRFSAERLKGVDSTLKIQPAKLEDSAVYLCASSLETSPNTGELFFGEGSRLTVL.

This clone turned up a few times. Germline and junction disagree at one end, which may indicate a read error. The chain links TRBV7-7 to TRBJ2-1; 7 nucleotides agree with TRBD2. CDR1 SSHAT and CDR2 FNYEAQ come from the germline V gene (reference sequence). This CDR3 is 15 amino acids long. CDR3 sequence (DNA): TGTGCTAGCAGCCCCCGACTAGCTGCCGACAATGAGCAGTTCTTC. This gives the protein CASSPRLAADNEQFF.

The chain joins TRBV15 to TRBJ1-5, with 8 bases fitting TRBD1. The CDR3 is made up of 15 amino acids. The V segment lost 6 bases and the J segment 7 bases; nucleotides outside the gene matches: 11. From germline, CDR1 is LNHNV and CDR2 YYDKDF (reference sequence). For the CDR3, the DNA is TGTGCCACCAGGGTCGGACAGGGCTCAGGGCAGCCCCAGCATTTT. This sequence encodes CATRVGQGSGQPQHF.

The chain couples TRBV19 to TRBJ2-5, with 11 bases that match TRBD1. After removal of 4 bases from V and 5 bases from J, the junction contained 3 bases not matched to a gene. The CDR3 has 14 residues. Germline V gene lookup returns CDR1 LNHDA and CDR2 SQIVND (reference sequence). The CDR3 nucleotides read TGTGCCAGTAGTAAGGGACAGGGGGTGGAGACCCAGTACTTC. Protein product: CASSKGQGVETQYF.

This clone has just a few counts. The V call is TRBV18, the J call TRBJ2-3; TRBD2 aligns across 7 bases. Germline CDR1 is KGHSH and CDR2 is LQKENI. After removal of 3 bases from V and 1 base from J, the junction contained 4 bases not matched to a gene. This CDR3 region has 15 residues. Here the CDR3 DNA reads TGTGCCAGCTCACCGGGACTACCCCGCACAGATACGCAGTATTTT. Its translation is CASSPGLPRTDTQYF.

This chain connects TRBV18 to TRBJ2-5, with a weak D call TRBD2 (6 bases). The germline gives CDR1 KGHSH, CDR2 LQKENI. V was shortened by 4 bases and J by 3 bases, with 9 bases between the two germline ends. This CDR3 region has 13 residues. CDR3 in amino acids: CASSQGLKETQYF. CDR3 DNA sequence: TGTGCCAGCTCACAGGGACTGAAAGAGACCCAGTACTTC.